A single sample gave rise to the 12 T cell receptor beta chains below, sequenced in a study of long-term antiretroviral therapy in people with HIV. Assay version v3.0 of immunoSEQ was used, and it was run at survey level. Libraries were prepared by immunoSEQ multiplex PCR; TCRdb keeps only in-frame clonotypes and omits some of them. The sample consists of about 28,000 clones, over 75% of them appearing once. This sample comprised unsorted PBMCs, obtained 2 years after starting antiretroviral therapy. These receptors originate from a man aged 45 to 65 with HIV.

The V call is TRBV11-3, the J call TRBJ1-4; 7 bases agree with TRBD1. Germline values: CDR1 SGHNT, CDR2 YENEEA. The CDR3 consists of 15 residues. The V segment lost 5 bases and the J segment 8 bases; nucleotides outside the gene matches: 11. This CDR3 is CASSLRDSLDEKLFF. The DNA of the CDR3 is TGTGCCAGCAGCCTCCGGGACAGCTTGGACGAAAAACTGTTTTTT. Full variable domain (rest looked up from reference TRBV11-3 and TRBJ1-4): EAGVVQSPRYKIIEKKQPVAFWCNPISGHNTLYWYLQNLGQGPELLIRYENEEAVDDSQLPKDRFSAERLKGVDSTLKIQPAELGDSAVYLCASSLRDSLDEKLFFGSGTQLSVL.

The chain is built from TRBV7-9 and TRBJ2-6; 10 bases match TRBD1. V shed 4 bases and J 0 bases; nucleotides not matched to a gene: 6. The length of the CDR3 is 18 residues. Germline loops: CDR1 SEHNR, CDR2 FQNEAQ (reference sequence). CDR3 in amino acids: CASSSTGGVFSGANVLTF. The CDR3 DNA is TGTGCCAGCAGCTCGACAGGGGGCGTCTTCTCTGGGGCCAACGTCCTGACTTTC.

The rearrangement uses TRBV2 and TRBJ2-2, with 10 bases matching TRBD1. The V gene end was trimmed by 4 bases and the J gene end by 5 bases; junction bases not matched to a gene: 4. The CDR3 has 15 amino acids. The germline gives CDR1 SNHLY, CDR2 FYNNEI. The CDR3 spells CASSGGTGVTGELFF. DNA of the CDR3: TGTGCCAGCAGTGGCGGGACAGGGGTTACCGGGGAGCTGTTTTTT.

The chain couples TRBV6-1 to TRBJ1-2, with D tentatively TRBD1 (5 bases). The germline gives CDR1 MNHNS, CDR2 SASEGT. This CDR3 spans 17 amino acids. Between the trimmed V and J ends, which lost 0 bases and 3 bases, there was a span of 17 bases. The CDR3 DNA is TGTGCCAGCAGTGAAGCGCTTTCGGTCAGGGTTGACTATGGCTACACCTTC. Its translation: CASSEALSVRVDYGYTF.

The chain combines TRBV13 with TRBJ1-4, with TRBD1 matching 7 bases. Germline lookup yields CDR1 PRHDT and CDR2 FYEKMQ (reference sequence). This CDR3 has 17 amino acids. The V and J ends lost 3 bases and 7 bases, in that order; junction bases with no gene match: 14. The CDR3 DNA is TGTGCCAGCAGCTTTAAATACAGGGGAACGGGGAGTGAAAAACTGTTTTTT. As protein: CASSFKYRGTGSEKLFF. Full variable domain (outside the CDR3, taken from reference TRBV13 and TRBJ1-4): AAGVIQSPRHLIKEKRETATLKCYPIPRHDTVYWYQQGPGQDPQFLISFYEKMQSDKGSIPDRFSAQQFSDYHSELNMSSLELGDSALYFCASSFKYRGTGSEKLFFGSGTQLSVL.

The V gene is TRBV18, the J gene TRBJ2-4; 7 bases fit TRBD2. V shed 8 bases and J 8 bases; nucleotides not matched to a gene: 36. CDR1 and CDR2 from the germline V gene are KGHSH and LQKENI. The CDR3 totals 22 residues. The CDR3 loop reads CASDLERQAGNFRPSRGDIQYF. Here the CDR3 DNA reads TGTGCCAGCGACTTGGAGAGGCAGGCCGGGAATTTTAGGCCCTCACGGGGGGACATTCAGTACTTC.

The chain carries TRBV6-1 and TRBJ2-1; D unclear. The ends were cut back, 2 bases at V and 4 bases at J, with 12 bases in the middle. The CDR3 sequence is 15 residues long. Looked up from germline, CDR1 is MNHNS and CDR2 is SASEGT. CDR3 nucleotide sequence: TGTGCCAGCAGTGAATACCAGGTGGGTTACAATGAGCAGTTCTTC. It specifies CASSEYQVGYNEQFF.

The J gene is TRBJ1-5, the V gene TRBV4-3, with TRBD1 as a possible D gene (6 bases). CDR3 size: 15 residues. Germline assignment: CDR1 LGHNA and CDR2 YSLEER. With 0 bases removed from V and 4 bases from J, the gap between germline ends came to 10 bases. The CDR3 reads CASSQEADSNQPQHF. CDR3 nucleotides: TGCGCCAGCAGCCAAGAGGCGGACAGTAATCAGCCCCAGCATTTT.

V and J are TRBV28 and TRBJ2-7; weak D call: TRBD2 (6 bases). Germline V gene data show CDR1 as MDHEN and CDR2 as SYDVKM. There are 15 residues in the CDR3. V shed 3 bases and J shed 0 bases, with 12 bases lying between them. CDR3 sequence reads: CASSFGGASSYEQYF. CDR3 sequence (DNA): TGTGCCAGCAGTTTCGGCGGGGCCAGCTCCTACGAGCAGTACTTC.

This chain links TRBV7-3 with TRBJ2-3, with TRBD2 matching 9 bases. Germline values: CDR1 SGHTA, CDR2 FQGTGA. The CDR3 covers 16 residues. The J segment lost 6 bases and the V segment lost 0 bases, leaving 7 bases of the junction unmatched. In DNA form, the CDR3 reads TGTGCCAGCAGCTTAACGTTGGGCGGGGGGGACGATACGCAGTATTTT. This sequence encodes CASSLTLGGGDDTQYF.

The rearrangement joins TRBV7-8 to TRBJ1-4; 8 bases line up with TRBD1. Germline CDR1 reads SGHVS; CDR2 reads FQNEAQ. This CDR3 spans 16 amino acids. Germline trimming cut 1 base from V and 8 bases from J; bases unmatched to any gene: 9. This CDR3 reads CASSLVRQGMGEKLFF. In nucleotides, the CDR3 is TGTGCCAGCAGCTTAGTTAGACAGGGGATGGGGGAAAAACTGTTTTTT.

This rearrangement joins TRBV4-3 to TRBJ2-5; 7 bases align to TRBD2. This CDR3 spans 15 amino acids. Germline CDR1 and CDR2: LGHNA and YSLEER. The V and J ends lost 2 bases and 2 bases, in that order; junction bases with no gene match: 5. CDR3 in amino acids: CASSQLAVGQETQYF. The CDR3 bases are TGCGCCAGCAGCCAACTAGCGGTGGGACAAGAGACCCAGTACTTC.